This T cell receptor (beta chain) was sequenced during a study of blood T cells in healthy people across ages. With a J-beta primer mix and a sample-barcoded 5' primer, a second PCR ran 7 to 11 cycles. The template-switch adaptor, which had 12 random nucleotides, put a tag on each cDNA molecule. TCRdb re-derived calls from the 5' RACE reads in MiXCR, one entry per CDR3 protein. The sample holds roughly 1,500,000 distinct CDR3 sequences, about 35% seen once. As to this clonotype: Its cognate antigen is unknown.

Study conclusions and caveats: Nothing was known about donor CMV status, and this possibly confounded expanded clonotype changes.

Germline values: CDR1 SGHTA, CDR2 FQGTGA. This CDR3 spans 15 amino acids. After removal of 3 bases from V and 5 bases from J, the junction contained 5 bases not matched to a gene. The V and J genes are TRBV7-3 and TRBJ2-1, with TRBD2 matching over 9 bases. Sequenced sample: blood. This receptor was taken from a woman in her thirties in good health. The chain's CDR3 is CASSLGLAKDNEQFF. The CDR3 bases are TGTGCCAGCAGCTTGGGACTAGCAAAGGACAATGAGCAGTTCTTC.